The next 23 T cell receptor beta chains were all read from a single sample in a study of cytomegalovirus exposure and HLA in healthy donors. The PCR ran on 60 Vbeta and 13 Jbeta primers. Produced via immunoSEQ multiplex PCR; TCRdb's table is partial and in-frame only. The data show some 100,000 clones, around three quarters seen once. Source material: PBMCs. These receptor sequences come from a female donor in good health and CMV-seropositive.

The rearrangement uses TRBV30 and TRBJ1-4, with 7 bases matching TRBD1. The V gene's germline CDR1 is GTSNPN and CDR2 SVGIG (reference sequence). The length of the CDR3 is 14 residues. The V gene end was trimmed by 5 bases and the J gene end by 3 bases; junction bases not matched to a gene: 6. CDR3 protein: CAWSGGRSNEKLFF. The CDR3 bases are TGTGCCTGGTCAGGGGGACGGTCTAATGAAAAACTGTTTTTT.

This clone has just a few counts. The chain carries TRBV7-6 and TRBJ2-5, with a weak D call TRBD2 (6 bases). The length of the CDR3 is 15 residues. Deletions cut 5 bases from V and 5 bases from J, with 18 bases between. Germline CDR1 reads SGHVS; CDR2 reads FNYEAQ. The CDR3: CASSLWGGEGETQYF. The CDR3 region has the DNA TGTGCCAGCAGCCTCTGGGGAGGCGAAGGGGAGACCCAGTACTTC.

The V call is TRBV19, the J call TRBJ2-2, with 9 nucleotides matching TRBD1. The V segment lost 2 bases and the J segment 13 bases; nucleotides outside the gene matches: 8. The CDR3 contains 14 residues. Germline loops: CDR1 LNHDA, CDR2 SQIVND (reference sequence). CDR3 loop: CASSIPGQGRGLFF. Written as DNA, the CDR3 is TGTGCCAGTAGTATACCCGGACAGGGGAGGGGGCTGTTTTTT.

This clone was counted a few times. For the CDR3, the DNA is TGTGCCAGCAGTGAAGTTGAGGGCCGCGGGAAGGCTTTCTTT. Translation gives CASSEVEGRGKAFF. V gene TRBV6-1 combines with J gene TRBJ1-1; D gene unclear. Per the germline V gene, CDR1 is MNHNS and CDR2 is SASEGT. This CDR3 contains 14 residues. V lost 1 base and J lost 11, with 17 bases in between.

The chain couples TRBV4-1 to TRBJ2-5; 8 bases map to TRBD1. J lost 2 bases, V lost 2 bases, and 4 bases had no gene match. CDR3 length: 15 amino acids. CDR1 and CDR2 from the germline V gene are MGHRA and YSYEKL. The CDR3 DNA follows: TGCGCCAGCAGCCAATCCGGGACAGGACAAGAGACCCAGTACTTC. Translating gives CASSQSGTGQETQYF.

The CDR3 DNA reads as TGTGCCACCAGCAGCCTCAGGGGGAGCAATGAGCAGTTCTTC. This translates into CATSSLRGSNEQFF. The chain uses TRBV15 and TRBJ2-1, with 7 bases matching TRBD1. The CDR3 totals 14 residues. The germline gives CDR1 LNHNV, CDR2 YYDKDF (reference sequence). V was pared by 3 bases and J by 6 bases, with 5 bases of the junction left unmatched.

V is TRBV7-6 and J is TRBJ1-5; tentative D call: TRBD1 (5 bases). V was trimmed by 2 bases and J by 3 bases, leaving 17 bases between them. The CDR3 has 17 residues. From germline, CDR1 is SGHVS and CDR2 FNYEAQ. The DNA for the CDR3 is TGTGCCAGCAGCTTAAATACACAGACAGTCCCCAATCAGCCCCAGCATTTT. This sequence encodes CASSLNTQTVPNQPQHF.

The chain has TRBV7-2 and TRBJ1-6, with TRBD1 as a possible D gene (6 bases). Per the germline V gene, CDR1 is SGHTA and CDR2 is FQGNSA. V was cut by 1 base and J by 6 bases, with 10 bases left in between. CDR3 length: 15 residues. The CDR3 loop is CASSLGGQTNSPLHF. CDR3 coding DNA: TGTGCCAGCAGCTTAGGAGGACAGACTAATTCACCCCTCCACTTT.

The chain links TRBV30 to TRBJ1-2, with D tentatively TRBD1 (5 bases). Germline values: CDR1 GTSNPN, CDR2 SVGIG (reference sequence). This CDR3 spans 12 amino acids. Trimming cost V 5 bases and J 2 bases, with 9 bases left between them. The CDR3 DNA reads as TGTGCCTGGGACAGACAAAACTATGGCTACACCTTC. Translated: CAWDRQNYGYTF.

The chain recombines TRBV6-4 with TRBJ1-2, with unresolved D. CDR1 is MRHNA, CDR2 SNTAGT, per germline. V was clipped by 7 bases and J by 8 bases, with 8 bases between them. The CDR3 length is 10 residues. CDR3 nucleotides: TGTGCCAGCAACCCGGAGGGCTACACCTTC. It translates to CASNPEGYTF.

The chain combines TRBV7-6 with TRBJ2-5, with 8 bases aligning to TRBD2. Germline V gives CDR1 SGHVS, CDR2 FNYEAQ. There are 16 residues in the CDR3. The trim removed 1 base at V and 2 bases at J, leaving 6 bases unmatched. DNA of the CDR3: TGTGCCAGCAGCTTAGGGTCTAGCGGGCCGCAAGAGACCCAGTACTTC. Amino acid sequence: CASSLGSSGPQETQYF. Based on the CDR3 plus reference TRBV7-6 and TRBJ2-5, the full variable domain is GAGVSQSPRYKVTKRGQDVALRCDPISGHVSLYWYRQALGQGPEFLTYFNYEAQQDKSGLPNDRFSAERPEGSISTLTIQRTEQRDSAMYRCASSLGSSGPQETQYFGPGTRLLVL.

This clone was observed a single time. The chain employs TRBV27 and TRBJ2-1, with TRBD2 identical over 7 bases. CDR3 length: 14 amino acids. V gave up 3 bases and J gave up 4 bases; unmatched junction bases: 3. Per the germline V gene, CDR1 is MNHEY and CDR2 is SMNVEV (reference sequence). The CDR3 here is CASSFGAGYNEQFF. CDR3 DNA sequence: TGTGCCAGCAGTTTCGGAGCGGGGTACAATGAGCAGTTCTTC.

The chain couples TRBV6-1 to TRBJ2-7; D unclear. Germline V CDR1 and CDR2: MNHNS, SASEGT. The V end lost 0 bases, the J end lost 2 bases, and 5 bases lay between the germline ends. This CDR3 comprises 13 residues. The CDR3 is CASSEAPTYEQYF. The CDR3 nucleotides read TGTGCCAGCAGTGAAGCCCCTACCTACGAGCAGTACTTC.

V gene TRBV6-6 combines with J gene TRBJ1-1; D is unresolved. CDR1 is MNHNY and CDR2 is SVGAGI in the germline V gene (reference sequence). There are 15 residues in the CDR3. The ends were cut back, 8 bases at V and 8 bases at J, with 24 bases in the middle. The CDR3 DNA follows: TGTGCCAGCCAACTGCGGGTTAGGGTAAAACCAGAAGCTTTCTTT. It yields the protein CASQLRVRVKPEAFF.

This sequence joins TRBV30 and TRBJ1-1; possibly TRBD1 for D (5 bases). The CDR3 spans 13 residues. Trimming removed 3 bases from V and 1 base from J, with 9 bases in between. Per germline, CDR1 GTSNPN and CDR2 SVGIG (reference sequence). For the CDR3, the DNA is TGTGCCTGGAGGGGGCCCCCGAACACTGAAGCTTTCTTT. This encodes CAWRGPPNTEAFF.

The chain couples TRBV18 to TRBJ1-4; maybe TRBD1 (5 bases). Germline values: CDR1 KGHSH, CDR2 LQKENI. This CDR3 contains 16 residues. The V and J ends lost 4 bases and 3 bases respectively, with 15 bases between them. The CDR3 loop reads CASSLGTGAPNEKLFF. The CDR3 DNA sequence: TGTGCCAGCTCACTAGGGACTGGAGCCCCTAATGAAAAACTGTTTTTT.

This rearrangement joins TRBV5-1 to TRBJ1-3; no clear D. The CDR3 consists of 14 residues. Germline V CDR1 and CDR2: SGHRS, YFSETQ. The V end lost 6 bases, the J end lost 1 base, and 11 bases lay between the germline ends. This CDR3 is CASTRHLSGNTIYF. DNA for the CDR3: TGCGCCAGCACCAGACACTTATCTGGAAACACCATATATTTT.

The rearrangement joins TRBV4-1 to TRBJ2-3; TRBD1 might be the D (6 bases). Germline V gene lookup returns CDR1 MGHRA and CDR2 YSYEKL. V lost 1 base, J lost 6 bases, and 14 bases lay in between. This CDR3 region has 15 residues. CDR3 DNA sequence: TGCGCCAGCAGCCAAGGGGACACGAGTTGGGATACGCAGTATTTT. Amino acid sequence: CASSQGDTSWDTQYF.

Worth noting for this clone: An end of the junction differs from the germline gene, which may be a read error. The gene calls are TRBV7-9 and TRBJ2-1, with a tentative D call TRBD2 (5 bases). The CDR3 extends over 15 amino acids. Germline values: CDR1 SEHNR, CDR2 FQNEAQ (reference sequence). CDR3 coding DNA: TGTTCCAGCAGCCTTCTAGCCAAGGGCAACAATGAGCAGTTCTTC. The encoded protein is CSSSLLAKGNNEQFF.

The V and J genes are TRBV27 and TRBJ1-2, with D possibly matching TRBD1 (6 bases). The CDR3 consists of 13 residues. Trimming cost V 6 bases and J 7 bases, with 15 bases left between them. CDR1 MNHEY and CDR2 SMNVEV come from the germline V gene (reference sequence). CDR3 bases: TGTGCCAGCAGCCGCCGGGGGGCCGTTGGCTACACCTTC. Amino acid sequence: CASSRRGAVGYTF.

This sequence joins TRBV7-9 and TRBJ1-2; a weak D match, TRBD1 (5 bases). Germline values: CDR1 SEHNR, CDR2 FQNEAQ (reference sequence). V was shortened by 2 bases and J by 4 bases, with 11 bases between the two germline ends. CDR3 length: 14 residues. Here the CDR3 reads CASSLRGEVYGYTF. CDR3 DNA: TGTGCCAGCAGCTTACGGGGGGAGGTCTATGGCTACACCTTC.

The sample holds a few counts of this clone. CDR3 sequence: CASSIRCETQYF. CDR3 in DNA: TGTGCCAGCAGCATTAGATGCGAGACCCAGTACTTC. The V and J genes are TRBV21-1 and TRBJ2-5; the D segment call TRBD2 is taken from the table without a DNA check. TRBV21-1 is given as a pseudogene. The CDR3 has 12 residues.

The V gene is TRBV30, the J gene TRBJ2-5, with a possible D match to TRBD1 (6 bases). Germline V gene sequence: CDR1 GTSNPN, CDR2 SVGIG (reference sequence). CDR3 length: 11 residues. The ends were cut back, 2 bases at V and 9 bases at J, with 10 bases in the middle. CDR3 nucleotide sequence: TGTGCCTGGAGTCAGGGGTGGCCCCAGTACTTC. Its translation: CAWSQGWPQYF. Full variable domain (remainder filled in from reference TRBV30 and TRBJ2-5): SQTIHQWPATLVQPVGSPLSLECTVEGTSNPNLYWYRQAAGRGLQLLFYSVGIGQISSEVPQNLSASRPQDRQFILSSKKLLLSDSGFYLCAWSQGWPQYFGPGTRLLVL.